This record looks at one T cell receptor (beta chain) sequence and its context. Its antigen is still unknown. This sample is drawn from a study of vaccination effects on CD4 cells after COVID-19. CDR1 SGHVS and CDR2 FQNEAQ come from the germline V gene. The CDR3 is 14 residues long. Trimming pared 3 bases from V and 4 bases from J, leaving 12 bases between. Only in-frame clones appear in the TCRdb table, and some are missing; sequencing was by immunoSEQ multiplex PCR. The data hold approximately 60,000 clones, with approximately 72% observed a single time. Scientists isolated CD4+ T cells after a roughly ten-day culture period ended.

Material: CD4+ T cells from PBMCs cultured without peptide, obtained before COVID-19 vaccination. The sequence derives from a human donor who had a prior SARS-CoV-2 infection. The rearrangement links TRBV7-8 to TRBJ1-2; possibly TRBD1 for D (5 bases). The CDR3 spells CASSLGRSIYGYTF. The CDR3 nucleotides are TGTGCCAGCAGCTTGGGACGGAGTATCTATGGCTACACCTTC.